This is a list of T cell receptor beta chains from one sample in a study of fetal regulatory T cell absence and autoimmunity. Sequencing was performed with immunoSEQ multiplex PCR; in TCRdb, only in-frame clones are kept and a portion is missing. The sample comprises about 46,000 clones, 70% to 85% of which are singletons, and over 0.4% rests with the top ten. The specimen was cord blood. These TCRs come from a newborn boy with IPEX syndrome. Each CDR3 is given with its conserved first and last residue. Each record gives: V gene, J gene, D gene, clone size, CDR3 DNA, CDR3 protein. The D gene is left open where the match is weak. The size entry is marked missing in some rows and otherwise reads once, few, many or a size class.

>TRBV4-1|TRBJ1-5|-|-
TGCGCCAGCAGCCAATCCCCACAGGGCGGACAGCCCCAGCATTTT
CASSQSPQGGQPQHF
>TRBV6-4|TRBJ2-7|-|-
TGTGCCAGCATTTCCGGGACACCCGAGGGCGAGCAGTACTTC
CASISGTPEGEQYF
>TRBV4-1|TRBJ2-2|TRBD2|-
TGCGCCAGCAGCCAAACTAGCGCGAACACCGGGGAGCTGTTTTTT
CASSQTSANTGELFF
>TRBV10-3|TRBJ2-5|-|-
TGTGCCATCAGTTTTGATCCAGGGGAGACCCAGTACTTC
CAISFDPGETQYF
>TRBV10-3|TRBJ1-5|-|-
TGTGCCATCAGAACACAGGGAGGTCAGCCCCAGCATTTT
CAIRTQGGQPQHF
>TRBV5-1|TRBJ1-1|-|-
TGCGCCAGCAGCTTGGACAGGGTGGGCACTGAAGCTTTCTTT
CASSLDRVGTEAFF
>TRBV5-6|TRBJ1-2|-|-
TGTGCCAGCAGCTGGGGGGGATATGGCTACACCTTC
CASSWGGYGYTF
>TRBV19|TRBJ1-3|-|-
TGTGCCAGTAGTTCATCGGGACTGCCGAGCTCTGGAAACACCATATATTTT
CASSSSGLPSSGNTIYF
>TRBV2|TRBJ1-1|-|once
TGTGCCAGCACGAGAGAAAAGGGGAACACTGAAGCTTTCTTT
CASTREKGNTEAFF
>TRBV7-7|TRBJ2-1|TRBD2|-
TGTGCTAGCAGCTCCTCTAGCGGGGGCCTCTACAATGAGCAGTTCTTC
CASSSSSGGLYNEQFF
>TRBV27|TRBJ1-2|TRBD1|-
TGTGCCAGCACTAGACAGGGGGCGGGAGGCTACACCTTC
CASTRQGAGGYTF
>TRBV21-1|TRBJ2-3|-|-
TGTGCCAGCAGCAAAGCGACCACAGATACGCAGTATTTT
CASSKATTDTQYF
>TRBV7-2|TRBJ2-3|-|-
TGTGCCAGCATCACTCACGCAGGCACAGATACGCAGTATTTT
CASITHAGTDTQYF
>TRBV27|TRBJ1-2|TRBD1|-
TGTGCCAGCAGTTACATCAGGGGGTCCCCATATGGCTACACCTTC
CASSYIRGSPYGYTF
>TRBV25-1|TRBJ2-1|TRBD2|-
TGTGCCAGCAGTGAGGGACTAGCGGGCCATGAGCAGTTCTTC
CASSEGLAGHEQFF
>TRBV27|TRBJ2-7|-|-
TGTGCCAGCAGCTCAGGACGGAGGGATGCCTACGAGCAGTACTTC
CASSSGRRDAYEQYF
>TRBV7-6|TRBJ2-7|-|-
TGTGCCAGCAGCTTTCGGGGTTACTACGAGCAGTACTTC
CASSFRGYYEQYF
>TRBV14|TRBJ1-3|-|-
TGTGCCAGCAGCCAAGACAGGGGTGGAAACACCATATATTTT
CASSQDRGGNTIYF
>TRBV6-6|TRBJ1-5|-|-
TGTGCCAGCAGTCGGACAGTCAATCAGCCCCAGCATTTT
CASSRTVNQPQHF
>TRBV29-1|TRBJ1-2|TRBD1|-
TGCAGCGTTGTAGGACAGGGAGGGCCTAACTATGGCTACACCTTC
CSVVGQGGPNYGYTF
>TRBV5-4|TRBJ1-3|-|-
TGTGCCAGCAGCTTTCTGCCCTCTGGAAACACCATATATTTT
CASSFLPSGNTIYF
>TRBV7-9|TRBJ1-2|TRBD1|-
TGTGCCAGCAGCGTGGACAGGGGGAATGGCTACACCTTC
CASSVDRGNGYTF
>TRBV19|TRBJ1-5|-|-
TGTGCCAGTAGTATAGACTATCAGCCCCAGCATTTT
CASSIDYQPQHF
>TRBV19|TRBJ2-1|TRBD2|-
TGTGCCAGTAGTATGGGGAGGGCTCGTAGGGGTGAGCAGTTCTTC
CASSMGRARRGEQFF
>TRBV18|TRBJ1-5|-|once
TGTGCCAGCTCAGTCACAGGAAGGGGTAGCAATCAGCCCCAGCATTTT
CASSVTGRGSNQPQHF
>TRBV5-4|TRBJ2-3|-|-
TGTGCCAGCAGCTTGGGCAGCACAGATACGCAGTATTTT
CASSLGSTDTQYF
>TRBV7-9|TRBJ1-2|TRBD1|few
TGTGCCAGCAGCCACCGACAGGGGGTAATGGCGGCCTATGGCTACACCTTC
CASSHRQGVMAAYGYTF
>TRBV30|TRBJ1-1|TRBD1|-
TGTGCCTGGAGCCCGGGACAGGGGGCCACTGAAGCTTTCTTT
CAWSPGQGATEAFF
>TRBV18|TRBJ2-7|TRBD1|-
TGTGCCAGCTCTCTAGGACAGGCGTCCTTCTCCTACGAGCAGTACTTC
CASSLGQASFSYEQYF
>TRBV11-2|TRBJ2-7|-|-
TGTGCCAGCAGCTTAGTCCGCAGGCCCTCCTACGAGCAGTACTTC
CASSLVRRPSYEQYF
>TRBV30|TRBJ2-4|-|-
TGTGCCTGGAGTGTACGTTGGACTGGTATCGCCAAAAACATTCAGTACTTC
CAWSVRWTGIAKNIQYF
>TRBV19|TRBJ2-2|-|-
TGTGCCAGTAGCTGGTTGGGGTTTCCGAACACCGGGGAGCTGTTTTTT
CASSWLGFPNTGELFF
>TRBV4-3|TRBJ2-3|-|-
TGCGCCAGCAGCCTAGGACTCCCAGATACGCAGTATTTT
CASSLGLPDTQYF
>TRBV29-1|TRBJ2-3|-|-
TGCAGCGCTAGCGGCACAGATACGCAGTATTTT
CSASGTDTQYF
>TRBV25-1|TRBJ1-1|TRBD1|once
TGTGCCAGCAGTGAATATTCGCAGGGGGGTGAAGCTTTCTTT
CASSEYSQGGEAFF
>TRBV27|TRBJ2-1|TRBD2|-
TGTGCCAGCGGGCTAGCGGGGTACAATGAGCAGTTCTTC
CASGLAGYNEQFF
>TRBV7-9|TRBJ2-2|TRBD2|-
TGTGCCAGCAGCCCGGGAGGTAACACCGGGGAGCTGTTTTTT
CASSPGGNTGELFF
>TRBV30|TRBJ2-1|-|-
TGTGCCTGGAGTGTACGGCAGCAGGGTGAGCAGTTCTTC
CAWSVRQQGEQFF
>TRBV19|TRBJ2-3|TRBD2|-
TGTGCCAGTAGTATAGTAACTAGCGGGGGCCGTAGCACAGATACGCAGTATTTT
CASSIVTSGGRSTDTQYF
>TRBV10-3|TRBJ2-7|-|-
TGTGCCAGCAGTTACTCGGAGACGGGGGAGCAGTACTTC
CASSYSETGEQYF
>TRBV5-4|TRBJ2-2|-|few
TGTGCCAGCAGCCATGGTGAGGGCACCGGGGAGCTGTTTTTT
CASSHGEGTGELFF
>TRBV19|TRBJ1-3|-|-
TGTGCCAGTAGTATAAACTCTGGAAACACCATATATTTT
CASSINSGNTIYF
>TRBV7-2|TRBJ2-5|-|-
TGTGCCAGCAGCTCCACTAGGGCGCAAGAGACCCAGTACTTC
CASSSTRAQETQYF
>TRBV11-2|TRBJ2-5|TRBD2|few
TGTGCCAGCAGCTTATCGCCGGGACTAGCGGGCCAAGAGACCCAGTACTTC
CASSLSPGLAGQETQYF
>TRBV4-1|TRBJ2-3|TRBD2|once
TGCGCCAGCAGCCACCCGACTAGCGGCACAGATACGCAGTATTTT
CASSHPTSGTDTQYF
>TRBV6-1|TRBJ2-7|TRBD1|-
TGTGCCAGCAGTGAAGCGGCAGGGGGCTCCTACGAGCAGTACTTC
CASSEAAGGSYEQYF